This T cell receptor (beta chain) was sequenced in a study of shared clonotypes between healthy human individuals. All donors were healthy HIV-negative adults lacking recent acute infections or vaccinations. The CD4+ fraction was divided into a CD45RA+ naive subset and a CD45RA-negative memory subset. The CDR3 consists of 15 residues. Per germline, CDR1 SGHRS and CDR2 YFSETQ. Trimming removed 5 bases from V and 2 bases from J; junction bases left unmatched: 4. Comment on this clone: What it binds is unknown.

Whole-study findings and limits: Researchers found naive subsets generally carried larger estimated richness than memory subsets.

The assay was carried out at the deep level. Generated by immunoSEQ multiplex PCR, the TCRdb table keeps only in-frame clones and is missing some. The sample records around 1.1 million clones, around 78% being singletons. What was sequenced was memory CD4+ T cells from PBMCs. The subset here: CD45RA-negative fraction. This chain joins TRBV5-1 and TRBJ2-5, with TRBD2 identical over 12 bases. The sequence was obtained from a young man in good health. Some clones in this sample may be carry-over from other donors' samples. CDR3 residues: CASSYTSGGQETQYF. CDR3 coding DNA: TGCGCCAGCAGTTATACTAGCGGGGGGCAAGAGACCCAGTACTTC. The complete variable domain, with remaining parts taken from reference TRBV5-1 and TRBJ2-5, reads KAGVTQTPRYLIKTRGQQVTLSCSPISGHRSVSWYQQTPGQGLQFLFEYFSETQRNKGNFPGRFSGRQFSNSRSEMNVSTLELGDSALYLCASSYTSGGQETQYFGPGTRLLVL.